The present T cell receptor (beta chain) was sequenced within a study of cytomegalovirus exposure and HLA in healthy donors (dated by TCRdb to 2016 to 2017). For the wider study: An earlier analysis of several hundred of the donors reported 276 Gb of sequence data and 90 million to 120 million unique TCR beta sequences obtained from 180 million or so T cells. Roughly 300 gigabases of sequencing data and some 85 million unique TCR sequences were included in an early release covering about 700 HLA-typed donors. The genetic ancestry cluster associated with self-reported Caucasian donors included roughly four fifths of the approximately 400 genotyped donors. The study aimed to test whether cataloging public T cell receptors could reveal signatures of past pathogen exposure. The T cell repertoires of under 750 subjects were profiled by immunosequencing and related to cytomegalovirus serostatus. Besides the first cohort of roughly 700 subjects, a separate validation cohort made up of over 95 different subjects was used. To predict cytomegalovirus infection status, the study brought together high-throughput TCR immunosequencing, statistical association of individual TCRs with disease status, and machine learning. In a later analysis, previously published TCR beta repertoires from 666 donors were re-analyzed and high-resolution HLA genotyping was added so that TCR occurrence patterns could be studied. Rather than using new phenotypic data, the later analysis identified candidate immune exposures from TCR beta sequences and from how often those sequences occurred across donors. To decide whether each TCR beta V gene segment behaved as functional or pseudogenic, an earlier analysis of approximately 590 of the donors relied on high-throughput TCR beta sequencing. Donor age, sex, ethnicity and CMV serostatus were compiled alongside the repertoire data. A later genetic analysis used genome-wide SNP genotypes for about 65% of the roughly 670 donors, treating that subset as a discovery cohort. All discovery cohort repertoires had been generated on a single sequencing platform. HLA typing included class I and class II loci at four-digit resolution. Typing coverage varied by locus: roughly 620-640 donors for A, B, C, DRB1 and DQB1; approximately 500 for DQA1; approximately 610 for DPA1; some 470 for DPB1. Four to six DR-DQ haplotypes were handled as single units for association and clustering, since linkage in the cohort was strong. On average, around 240,000 unique TCR beta nucleotide sequences were sequenced per donor among a few hundred genotyped donors of the cohort, with roughly a sixth of those sequences being non-productive.

The germline V gene gives CDR1 as SGHRS and CDR2 as YFSETQ. V drops 3 bases and J drops 1 base, leaving 13 bases in between. The CDR3 sequence holds 15 residues, the cysteine and phenylalanine included. Of all the DNA, just the CDR3 is kept, 45 bases in frame from base 1. Receptor libraries were prepared by the immunoSEQ multiplex PCR assay. For the multiplex PCR, a mixture combining 60 forward primers for TCR Vbeta segments and 13 reverse primers for TCR Jbeta segments was used. Amplification of the CDR3 region of rearranged TCR beta genes was performed with a multiplex PCR assay on genomic DNA. Amplified TCR beta libraries were sequenced as 87-base-pair reads on the Illumina HiSeq System. In the original analysis: A later analysis tallied 75 million to 85 million unique TCR beta chains across the 666 repertoires, and around 12 million of those chains were shared by two or more donors. To remove PCR and sequencing errors, raw reads were error-corrected and collapsed into unique sequences using a nearest-neighbor algorithm that merged closely related sequences. Alignment of CDR3 sequences to IMGT reference sequences was used to assign V, D and J gene segments. Each retained sequence needed at least a six-nucleotide match to both a V gene segment and a J gene segment. A rearrangement counted as productive if the CDR3 had no stop codons and remained in frame with V and J, and every other rearrangement counted as non-productive. CDR3 was defined according to IMGT convention as the region running from the second conserved V-encoded cysteine to the conserved J-encoded phenylalanine. Sequences without an unambiguous match to a single V gene segment were excluded from the earlier analysis of almost 600 of the donors. In an earlier analysis of 587 of the donors, a V segment was called functional when productive rearrangements were above 56.7%, and segregating when the standard deviation between donors exceeded 5%. A statistical classification framework was built for diagnosing cytomegalovirus status from the catalog of TCR beta chain sequences. V and J gene assignment, in a later analysis, came from comparing TCR nucleotide sequences with IMGT/GENE-DB human TR gene sequences. The TCRdist pipeline was used in a later analysis to assign CDR3 sequences and most-parsimonious VDJ recombination scenarios. A later analysis defined each TCR beta chain by its CDR3 amino acid sequence plus V-gene family, and excluded reads lacking a unique V-gene family. As a way to deal with suspected cross-contamination and a sequencing artifact, a later analysis dropped nearly 600 nucleotide sequences that were highly shared and had low generation probability. A later analysis calculated a clonal expansion index for each public chain from normalized within-repertoire ranks of inferred template counts. Generation probabilities in a later analysis came from a VDJ recombination model fitted to out-of-frame rearrangements, and those results were checked against IGoR. In a later analysis, hypergeometric tests were used to score TCR-TCR, TCR-HLA and TCR-CMV co-occurrence, with a repertoire-size bias correction applied to TCR pairs. False discovery rates were estimated in a later analysis by permuting HLA or CMV assignments 20 times. In a later analysis, co-occurring TCRs were grouped using DBSCAN, and TCRdist sequence similarity was added for clustering within HLA-allele-positive subsets. Co-occurrence clustering excluded repertoires with fewer than 30,000 or more than 120,000 public chains, plus five with anomalous nucleotide sharing. TCRdb re-hosts the immuneACCESS table, in-frame sequences only. Its copies lack some clones; in the studies checked, an unresolved V gene accounts for under half of them, and the cause for the rest is not known. V and J calls and clone size are given by that table; D and trimming were obtained from the DNA. The sample table holds 100,000 to 150,000 clones, of which roughly 80% were seen once. The ten biggest clones cover around 2.7% of the sample.

Regarding this clone: Its antigen remains unidentified. No base quality information exists; no much larger clone differs at one position.

The cohort comprised 666 healthy bone marrow donors. At the time of sampling, all cohort members were nominally healthy, though unrecorded immune exposures were likely present. The donor was CMV seropositive and was included in the group of 300 or so seropositive cohort members. Every donor gave a peripheral blood sample, and the peripheral blood mononuclear cells from that sample were used for TCR beta sequencing. The Qiagen DNeasy Blood Extraction Kit was used to extract genomic DNA from the blood cell samples. Beyond this particular receptor, the publication reports: A further reported finding was that TCR beta sequences accurately predicted the HLA-A and HLA-B alleles for most subjects in the first cohort. Specific HLA alleles were associated with 15,000 to 20,000 TCR beta sequences at a false discovery rate of 0.05 in a later analysis. Because some donors lacked HLA typing at each locus, the association tests relied only on the typed subset. Cytomegalovirus status was reported to be diagnosed by the classifier with high specificity and sensitivity in both the original and validation cohorts. A later analysis found that most CMV-associated TCR beta chains appeared HLA-restricted, with HLA associations seemingly driven largely by CMV exposure. The sequencing pipeline was judged likely to have produced a cluster of highly shared sequence variants as a technical artifact. An association between a missense DCLRE1C variant and V-gene and J-gene trimming of TCR beta chains was found in a later genetic analysis and replicated in an independent cohort. When HLA alleles, especially DR and DQ, strongly co-occurred, TCR associations were difficult to assign to individual alleles. An earlier analysis of approximately 590 of the donors showed that most TCR beta V segments appeared in productive rearrangements either about 90% or about 30% of the time, which broadly matched IMGT annotations. For the cohort, immune exposure information was limited to CMV serostatus. Several of the top co-occurrence clusters appeared to be linked to parvovirus B19, influenza, CMV and Epstein-Barr virus, according to a later analysis. In the study, 150 to 200 TCR beta chains were listed as associated with cytomegalovirus. According to a later analysis, TCR association rates differed among HLA loci, with DRB1 alleles showing the most associated TCRs and HLA-C alleles showing the fewest. The presence/absence analyses assumed that sequencing depth was roughly uniform across donors, and that assumption may not be true. Compared with equally common non-associated chains, HLA-associated TCR beta chains in a later analysis were more clonally expanded and had lower generation probabilities. The earlier analysis of about 600 of the donors excluded around 17 rarely observed V segments, including chromosome 9 orphons, because counts were too low. According to the authors, the approach could potentially be generalized to other disease states and immunological phenotypes. While some public TCRs were present in many individuals, most TCR sequences turned up only very rarely across donors. In vitro tests confirmed that three of the cytomegalovirus-associated TCR beta chains recognize cytomegalovirus antigens. Correlated functional status among segregating V segments might be attributable to linkage disequilibrium, but an unknown experimental factor could not be ruled out. In a later genetic analysis, fewer N-insertions in productive TCRs were reported among donors in an Asian-associated ancestry cluster than the 666-donor mean. Because the 87-base-pair reads could not distinguish some IMGT-functional V segments, including TRBV6-2 and TRBV6-3, those segments were excluded. The cohort was sequenced for TCR beta chains only, and without alpha or paired-chain data the features that could be detected were limited.

The chain couples TRBV5-1 to TRBJ1-2, and the D gene may be TRBD1, 6 bases matching. The sequencing sample was made of PBMCs. The TCR originated in a woman in her thirties or forties in good health and CMV-seropositive. The nucleotide sequence reads as follows: TGCGCCAGCAGCTACCAGGGGCTCTTTAACTATGGCTACACCTTC. This is translated as CASSYQGLFNYGYTF.